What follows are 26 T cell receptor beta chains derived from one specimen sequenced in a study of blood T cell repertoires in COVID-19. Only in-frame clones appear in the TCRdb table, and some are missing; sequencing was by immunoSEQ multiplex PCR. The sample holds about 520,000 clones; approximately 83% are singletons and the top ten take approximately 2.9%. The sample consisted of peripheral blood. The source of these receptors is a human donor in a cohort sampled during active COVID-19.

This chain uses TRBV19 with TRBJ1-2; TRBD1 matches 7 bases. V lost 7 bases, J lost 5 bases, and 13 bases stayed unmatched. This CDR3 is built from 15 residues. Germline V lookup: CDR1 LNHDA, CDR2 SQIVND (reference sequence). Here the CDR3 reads CASKGQKGALYGYTF. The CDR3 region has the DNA TGTGCCAGTAAGGGTCAAAAGGGGGCTTTGTATGGCTACACCTTC.

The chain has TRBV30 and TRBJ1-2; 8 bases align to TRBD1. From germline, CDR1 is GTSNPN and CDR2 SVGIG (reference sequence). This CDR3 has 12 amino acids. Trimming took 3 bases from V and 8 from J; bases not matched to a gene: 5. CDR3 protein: CAWRGQGDGYTF. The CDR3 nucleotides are TGTGCCTGGAGAGGACAGGGCGACGGCTACACCTTC.

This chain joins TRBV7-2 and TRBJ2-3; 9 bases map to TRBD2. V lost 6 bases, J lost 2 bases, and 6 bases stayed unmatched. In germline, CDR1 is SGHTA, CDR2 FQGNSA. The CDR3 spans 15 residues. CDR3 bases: TGTGCCAGCAGTCGACGACTAGCGGACACAGATACGCAGTATTTT. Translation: CASSRRLADTDTQYF.

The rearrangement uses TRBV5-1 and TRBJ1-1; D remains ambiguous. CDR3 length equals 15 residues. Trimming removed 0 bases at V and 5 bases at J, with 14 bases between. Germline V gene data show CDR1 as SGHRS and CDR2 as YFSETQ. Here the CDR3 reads CASSLAGGSATEAFF. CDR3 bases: TGCGCCAGCAGCTTGGCCGGCGGTTCGGCTACTGAAGCTTTCTTT.

The chain's CDR3 is CAWSKFGSQFF. For the CDR3, the DNA is TGTGCCTGGAGTAAATTCGGGTCGCAGTTCTTC. V is TRBV30 and J is TRBJ2-1; D remains ambiguous. Per germline, CDR1 GTSNPN and CDR2 SVGIG (reference sequence). The CDR3 runs to 11 residues. The germline V and J ends were trimmed by 2 bases and 12 bases, with 11 bases remaining between them.

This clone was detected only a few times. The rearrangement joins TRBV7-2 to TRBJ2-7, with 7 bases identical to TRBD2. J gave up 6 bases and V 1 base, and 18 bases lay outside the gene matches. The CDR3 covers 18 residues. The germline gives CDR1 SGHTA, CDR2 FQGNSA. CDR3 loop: CASSLGQDKGLGEREQYF. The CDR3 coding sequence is TGTGCCAGCAGCTTAGGGCAAGATAAAGGACTAGGAGAACGCGAGCAGTACTTC.

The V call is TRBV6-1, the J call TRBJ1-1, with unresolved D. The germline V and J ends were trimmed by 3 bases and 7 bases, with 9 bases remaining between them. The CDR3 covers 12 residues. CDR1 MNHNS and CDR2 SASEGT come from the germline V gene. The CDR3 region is CASSELHYEAFF. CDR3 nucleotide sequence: TGTGCCAGCAGTGAGCTCCACTATGAAGCTTTCTTT.

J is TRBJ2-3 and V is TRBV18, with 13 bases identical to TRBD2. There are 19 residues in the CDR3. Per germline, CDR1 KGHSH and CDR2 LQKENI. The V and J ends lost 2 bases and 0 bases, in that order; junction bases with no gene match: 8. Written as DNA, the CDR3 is TGTGCCAGCTCACCAAGACTAGCGGGAGGCCTAGCGAGCACAGATACGCAGTATTTT. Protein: CASSPRLAGGLASTDTQYF.

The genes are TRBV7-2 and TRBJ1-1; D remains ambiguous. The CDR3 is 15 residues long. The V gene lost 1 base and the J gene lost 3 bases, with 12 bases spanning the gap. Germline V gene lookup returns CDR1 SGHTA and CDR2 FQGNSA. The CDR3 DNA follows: TGTGCCAGCAGCTTAGGAGGGCCAGCCTACACTGAAGCTTTCTTT. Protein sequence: CASSLGGPAYTEAFF.

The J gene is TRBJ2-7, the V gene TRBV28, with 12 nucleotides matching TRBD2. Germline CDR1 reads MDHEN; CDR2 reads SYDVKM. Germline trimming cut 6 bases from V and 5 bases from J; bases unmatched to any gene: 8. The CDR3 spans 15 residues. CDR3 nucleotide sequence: TGTGCCAGCAGAAACCTAGCGGGAGGGCCCCACGAGCAGTACTTC. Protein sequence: CASRNLAGGPHEQYF.

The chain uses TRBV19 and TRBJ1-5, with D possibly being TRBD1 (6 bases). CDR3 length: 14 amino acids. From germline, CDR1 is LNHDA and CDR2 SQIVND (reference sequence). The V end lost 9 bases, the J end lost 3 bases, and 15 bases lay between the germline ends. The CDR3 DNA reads TGTGCCAGCCGAGGGGGTAAGACCAATCAGCCCCAGCATTTT. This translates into CASRGGKTNQPQHF. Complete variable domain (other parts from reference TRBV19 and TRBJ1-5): DGGITQSPKYLFRKEGQNVTLSCEQNLNHDAMYWYRQDPGQGLRLIYYSQIVNDFQKGDIAEGYSVSREKKESFPLTVTSAQKNPTAFYLCASRGGKTNQPQHFGDGTRLSIL.

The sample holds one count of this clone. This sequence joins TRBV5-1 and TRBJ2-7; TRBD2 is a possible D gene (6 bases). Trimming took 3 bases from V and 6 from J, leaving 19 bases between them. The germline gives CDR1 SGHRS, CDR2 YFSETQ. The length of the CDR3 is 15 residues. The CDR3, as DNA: TGCGCCAGCAGCTCCCGATGGGGCGGGACTTTCGAGCAGTACTTC. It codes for CASSSRWGGTFEQYF.

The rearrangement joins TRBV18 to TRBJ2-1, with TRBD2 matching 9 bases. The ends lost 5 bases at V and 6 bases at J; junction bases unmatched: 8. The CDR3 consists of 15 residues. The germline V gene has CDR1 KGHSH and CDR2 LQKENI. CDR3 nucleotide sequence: TGTGCCAGCTCATCACTACTGACTAGCGGCAATGAGCAGTTCTTC. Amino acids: CASSSLLTSGNEQFF. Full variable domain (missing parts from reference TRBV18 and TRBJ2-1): NAGVMQNPRHLVRRRGQEARLRCSPMKGHSHVYWYRQLPEEGLKFMVYLQKENIIDESGMPKERFSAEFPKEGPSILRIQQVVRGDSAAYFCASSSLLTSGNEQFFGPGTRLTVL.

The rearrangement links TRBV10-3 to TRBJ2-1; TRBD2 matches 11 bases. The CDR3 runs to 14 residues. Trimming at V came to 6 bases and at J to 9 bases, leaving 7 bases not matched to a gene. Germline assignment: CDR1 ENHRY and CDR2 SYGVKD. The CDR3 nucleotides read TGTGCCATCAGGGCGACCGGGACTAGCGGTGAGCAGTTCTTC. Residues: CAIRATGTSGEQFF.

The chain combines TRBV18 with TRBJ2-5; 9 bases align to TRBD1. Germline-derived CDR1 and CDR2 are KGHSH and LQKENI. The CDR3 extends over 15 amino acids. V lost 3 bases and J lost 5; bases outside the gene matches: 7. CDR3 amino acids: CASSPRTGEVETQYF. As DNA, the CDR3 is TGTGCCAGCTCACCGCGGACAGGGGAGGTCGAGACCCAGTACTTC.

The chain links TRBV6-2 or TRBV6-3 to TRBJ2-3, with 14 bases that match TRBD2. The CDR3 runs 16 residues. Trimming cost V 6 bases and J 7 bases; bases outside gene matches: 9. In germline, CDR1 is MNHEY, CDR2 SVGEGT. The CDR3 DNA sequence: TGTGCCAGCAGCTGGACTAGCGGGGGGACATTCAATACGCAGTATTTT. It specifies CASSWTSGGTFNTQYF.

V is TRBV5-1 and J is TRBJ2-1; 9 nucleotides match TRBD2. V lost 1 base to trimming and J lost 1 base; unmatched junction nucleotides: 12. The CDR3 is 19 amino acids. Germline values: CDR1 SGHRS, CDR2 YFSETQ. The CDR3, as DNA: TGCGCCAGCAGCTTGTATCATATAGCGGGAGTGAGTTCCTACAATGAGCAGTTCTTC. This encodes CASSLYHIAGVSSYNEQFF.

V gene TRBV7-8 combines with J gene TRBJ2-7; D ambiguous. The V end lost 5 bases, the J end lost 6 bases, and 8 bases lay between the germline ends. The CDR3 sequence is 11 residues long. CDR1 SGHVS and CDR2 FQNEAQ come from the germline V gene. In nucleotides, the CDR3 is TGTGCCAGCAGCCCCCTGCGCGAGCAGTACTTC. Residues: CASSPLREQYF.

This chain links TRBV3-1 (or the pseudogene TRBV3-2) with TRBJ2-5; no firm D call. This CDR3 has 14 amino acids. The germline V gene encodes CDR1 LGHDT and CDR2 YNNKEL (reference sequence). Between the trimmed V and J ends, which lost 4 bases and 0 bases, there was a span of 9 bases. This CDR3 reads CASSPGADQETQYF. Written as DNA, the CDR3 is TGTGCCAGCAGCCCCGGTGCCGACCAAGAGACCCAGTACTTC.

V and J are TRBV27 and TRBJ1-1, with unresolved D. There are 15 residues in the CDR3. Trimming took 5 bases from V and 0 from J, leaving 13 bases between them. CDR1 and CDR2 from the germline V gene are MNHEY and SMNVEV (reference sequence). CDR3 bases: TGTGCCAGCAGTCCCTACCCCGACATGAACACTGAAGCTTTCTTT. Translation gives CASSPYPDMNTEAFF.

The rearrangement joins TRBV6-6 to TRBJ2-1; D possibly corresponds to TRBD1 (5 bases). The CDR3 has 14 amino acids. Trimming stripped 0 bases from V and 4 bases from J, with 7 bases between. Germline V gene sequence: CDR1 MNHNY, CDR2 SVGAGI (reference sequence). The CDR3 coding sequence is TGTGCCAGCAGTTACTCGACAGTTTACAATGAGCAGTTCTTC. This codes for CASSYSTVYNEQFF.

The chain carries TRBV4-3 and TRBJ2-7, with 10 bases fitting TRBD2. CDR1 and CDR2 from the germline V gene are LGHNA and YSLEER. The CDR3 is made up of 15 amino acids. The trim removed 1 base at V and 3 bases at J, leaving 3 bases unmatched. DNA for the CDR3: TGCGCCAGCAGCCAAGGGACTAGCGGTATCTACGAGCAGTACTTC. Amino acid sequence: CASSQGTSGIYEQYF.

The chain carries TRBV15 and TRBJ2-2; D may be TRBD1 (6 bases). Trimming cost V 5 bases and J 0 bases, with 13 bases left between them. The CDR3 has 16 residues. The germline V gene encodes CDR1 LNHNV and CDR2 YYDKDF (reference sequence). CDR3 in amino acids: CATSGPGTTNTGELFF. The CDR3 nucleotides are TGTGCCACCAGCGGGCCCGGGACAACGAACACCGGGGAGCTGTTTTTT. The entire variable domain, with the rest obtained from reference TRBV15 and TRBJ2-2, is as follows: DAMVIQNPRYQVTQFGKPVTLSCSQTLNHNVMYWYQQKSSQAPKLLFHYYDKDFNNEADTPDNFQSRRPNTSFCFLDIRSPGLGDTAMYLCATSGPGTTNTGELFFGEGSRLTVL.

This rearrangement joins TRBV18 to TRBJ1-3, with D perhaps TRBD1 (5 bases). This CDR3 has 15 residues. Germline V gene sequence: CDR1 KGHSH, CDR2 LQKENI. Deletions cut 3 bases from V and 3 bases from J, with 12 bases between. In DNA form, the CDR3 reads TGTGCCAGCTCACCTTCGGGGGGTGATGGAAACACCATATATTTT. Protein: CASSPSGGDGNTIYF.

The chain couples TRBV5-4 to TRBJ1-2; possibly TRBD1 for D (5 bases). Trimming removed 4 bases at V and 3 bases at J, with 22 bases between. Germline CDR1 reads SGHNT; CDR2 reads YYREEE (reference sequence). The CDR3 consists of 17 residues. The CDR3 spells CASSPGQGTLRYYGYTF. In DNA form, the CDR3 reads TGTGCCAGCAGCCCCGGCCAGGGTACTCTCCGTTACTATGGCTACACCTTC. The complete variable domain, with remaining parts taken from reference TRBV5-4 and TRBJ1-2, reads ETGVTQSPTHLIKTRGQQVTLRCSSQSGHNTVSWYQQALGQGPQFIFQYYREEENGRGNFPPRFSGLQFPNYSSELNVNALELDDSALYLCASSPGQGTLRYYGYTFGSGTRLTVV.

CDR3 residues: CASYEGGFNTGELFF. DNA of the CDR3: TGTGCCAGTTATGAGGGCGGTTTTAACACCGGGGAGCTGTTTTTT. The V and J genes are TRBV19 and TRBJ2-2, with D possibly TRBD2 on 5 matching bases. Germline CDR1 is LNHDA and CDR2 is SQIVND (reference sequence). The V and J ends lost 8 bases and 2 bases respectively, with 15 bases between them. The CDR3 totals 15 residues.